This note documents a single T cell receptor beta chain sequence. Its matching antigen is unknown. This record comes from a study of T cells after yellow fever vaccination. On the study more broadly: When fractions had low cell numbers, they were prepared with SMART-Seq v4 Ultra Low Input. Study-level points and caveats: Peak timing came faster in the weaker secondary response, day 5 versus 15. The presence of abundant clonotypes contaminating from the bulk population was possible in FACS-sorted repertoires.

TCRdb called the 5' RACE reads again in MiXCR, with one record for every CDR3 protein. This table holds 450,000 to 600,000 distinct CDR3 sequences, approximately 13% found once. This specimen was PBMCs, taken on the day of the yellow fever booster vaccination. The receptor's source is a man aged 30 to 45 who received the YFV17D yellow fever vaccine.

The chain's CDR3 is CASSPLPVPQSSYEQYF. In DNA, the CDR3 is TGTGCCAGCAGCCCTCTCCCGGTGCCGCAGAGCTCCTACGAGCAGTACTTC. The rearrangement joins TRBV6-1 to TRBJ2-7; D remains unclear. V lost 6 bases and J 0 bases, leaving 21 bases between the germline ends. The CDR3 is 17 residues long. Germline CDR1 and CDR2: MNHNS and SASEGT.